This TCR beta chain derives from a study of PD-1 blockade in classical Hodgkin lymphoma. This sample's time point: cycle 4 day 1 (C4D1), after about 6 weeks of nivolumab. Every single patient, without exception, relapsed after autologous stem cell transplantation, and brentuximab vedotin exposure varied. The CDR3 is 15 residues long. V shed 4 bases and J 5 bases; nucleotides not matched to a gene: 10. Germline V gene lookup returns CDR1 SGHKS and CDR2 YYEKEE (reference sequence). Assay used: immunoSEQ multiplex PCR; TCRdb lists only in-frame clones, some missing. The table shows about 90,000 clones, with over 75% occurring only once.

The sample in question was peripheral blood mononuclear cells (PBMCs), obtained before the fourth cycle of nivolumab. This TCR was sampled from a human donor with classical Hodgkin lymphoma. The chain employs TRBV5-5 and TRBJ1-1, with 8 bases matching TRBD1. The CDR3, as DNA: TGTGCCAGCAGCCGCGAGGACAGGGATGAGACTGAAGCTTTCTTT. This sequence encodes CASSREDRDETEAFF.